Following are 13 T cell receptor beta chains from one sample sequenced in a study of T cells in pancreatic ductal adenocarcinoma. No neoadjuvant therapy was given to the selected pancreatic ductal adenocarcinoma patients before their surgery. TCRdb keeps only in-frame clones here, not all; method: immunoSEQ multiplex PCR. Altogether about 11,000 clones are present, around 86% being singletons, with the ten largest covering roughly 18%. What was sequenced was PBMCs. These receptors originate from a human donor with pancreatic ductal adenocarcinoma.

This chain connects TRBV18 to TRBJ2-7; 7 bases match TRBD1. Germline V gene data show CDR1 as KGHSH and CDR2 as LQKENI. The CDR3 is 16 amino acids. Trimming removed 2 bases from V and 4 bases from J; junction bases left unmatched: 11. The CDR3, as DNA: TGTGCCAGCTCACCAGCCGGAAAGGGGGCCGTTTACGAGCAGTACTTC. Translation gives CASSPAGKGAVYEQYF.

As DNA, the CDR3 is TGTGCCAGCACCCGACTAGCGGGGGACTACAATGAGCAGTTCTTC. This encodes CASTRLAGDYNEQFF. The rearrangement joins TRBV28 to TRBJ2-1; 12 positions match TRBD2. Germline lookup yields CDR1 MDHEN and CDR2 SYDVKM. The CDR3 has 15 amino acids. V shed 7 bases, J shed 3 bases, and the junction held 4 bases outside the gene matches.

This chain connects TRBV27 to TRBJ1-1; 8 bases are shared with TRBD1. There are 15 residues in the CDR3. CDR1 is MNHEY, CDR2 SMNVEV, per germline (reference sequence). After removal of 3 bases from V and 9 bases from J, the junction contained 12 bases not matched to a gene. This CDR3 is CASSFQGARTEKAFF. The CDR3 region has the DNA TGTGCCAGCAGTTTTCAGGGGGCCCGTACCGAGAAAGCTTTCTTT.

This clone showed up just once. The chain has TRBV6-1 and TRBJ1-2, with unresolved D. The CDR3 totals 13 residues. V lost 6 bases to trimming and J lost 1 base, with 9 bases between them. Germline V lookup: CDR1 MNHNS, CDR2 SASEGT. CDR3 protein: CASRLGINYGYTF. Written as DNA, the CDR3 is TGTGCCAGCAGGTTGGGTATTAACTATGGCTACACCTTC.

This clone was picked up one time. The chain employs TRBV19 and TRBJ1-4; D remains unclear. V lost 5 bases and J lost 10, with 8 bases in between. Germline CDR1 is LNHDA and CDR2 is SQIVND (reference sequence). This CDR3 is 11 amino acids long. In nucleotides, the CDR3 is TGTGCCAGTAGTGTCAAAGGAAAACTGTTTTTT. Translating it yields CASSVKGKLFF.

This rearrangement joins TRBV2 to TRBJ2-2; D not certain. The CDR3 length is 15 residues. The V end was cut by 10 bases, the J end by 0 bases, with 15 bases between. CDR1 and CDR2 (germline): SNHLY, FYNNEI. CDR3 amino acids: CAIRRSNTNTGELFF. For the CDR3, the DNA is TGTGCCATCCGGAGAAGCAACACGAACACCGGGGAGCTGTTTTTT.

The rearrangement links TRBV29-1 to TRBJ2-5; no definite D call. From germline, CDR1 is SQVTM and CDR2 ANQGSEA. V lost 4 bases and J 2 bases, leaving 5 bases between the germline ends. The CDR3 contains 11 residues. CDR3 loop: CSVVRQETQYF. The CDR3 coding sequence is TGCAGCGTTGTTAGACAAGAGACCCAGTACTTC.

This clone has just one count. The J gene is TRBJ1-5, the V gene TRBV19; D unclear. Germline assignment: CDR1 LNHDA and CDR2 SQIVND (reference sequence). Trimming took off 4 bases at V and 0 bases at J, with 22 bases between the two ends. The CDR3 covers 19 residues. Written as DNA, the CDR3 is TGTGCCAGTAGTAACGCGTTAGTGGGGTTAAGTGGTAGCAATCAGCCCCAGCATTTT. This encodes CASSNALVGLSGSNQPQHF.

This clone showed up just a few times. The rearrangement joins TRBV5-1 to TRBJ2-7; TRBD1 matches at 7 bases. The V segment lost 4 bases and the J segment 4 bases; nucleotides outside the gene matches: 8. The CDR3 is 14 residues long. Germline V gives CDR1 SGHRS, CDR2 YFSETQ. DNA of the CDR3: TGCGCCAGCAGCCCCGGACAGGTCGGGTACGAGCAGTACTTC. Translating gives CASSPGQVGYEQYF.

The chain couples TRBV7-8 to TRBJ1-2; TRBD1 is a possible D gene (5 bases). V was shortened by 5 bases and J by 4 bases, with 17 bases between the two germline ends. The CDR3 spans 15 residues. Germline CDR1 is SGHVS and CDR2 is FQNEAQ. CDR3 amino acids: CASSLGASLPYGYTF. In DNA, the CDR3 is TGTGCCAGCAGCCTCGGGGCGAGTCTCCCCTATGGCTACACCTTC.

The chain joins TRBV30 to TRBJ2-1, with 8 bases fitting TRBD2. The CDR3 loop spans 15 amino acids. The trim removed 3 bases at V and 2 bases at J, leaving 6 bases unmatched. Germline CDR1 and CDR2: GTSNPN and SVGIG (reference sequence). In nucleotides, the CDR3 is TGTGCCTGGAGCCCGAGCGGGAGCCCCTACAATGAGCAGTTCTTC. Translated: CAWSPSGSPYNEQFF.

J is TRBJ1-2 and V is TRBV7-8, with D possibly being TRBD1 (5 bases). The V and J ends lost 1 base and 3 bases respectively, with 6 bases between them. There are 13 residues in the CDR3. Germline values: CDR1 SGHVS, CDR2 FQNEAQ. CDR3 region: CASSLVGDYGYTF. In DNA form, the CDR3 reads TGTGCCAGCAGCTTAGTAGGGGACTATGGCTACACCTTC. Variable domain in full (rest from reference TRBV7-8 and TRBJ1-2): GAGVSQSPRYKVAKRGQDVALRCDPISGHVSLFWYQQALGQGPEFLTYFQNEAQLDKSGLPSDRFFAERPEGSVSTLKIQRTQQEDSAVYLCASSLVGDYGYTFGSGTRLTVV.

This chain uses TRBV7-9 with TRBJ1-1; no reliable D call. Germline V gene sequence: CDR1 SEHNR, CDR2 FQNEAQ (reference sequence). V was trimmed by 1 base and J by 1 base, leaving 7 bases between them. There are 14 residues in the CDR3. CDR3 protein: CASSLGAENTEAFF. Here the CDR3 DNA reads TGTGCCAGCAGCTTAGGGGCAGAGAACACTGAAGCTTTCTTT.